This T cell receptor (beta chain) was retrieved from a study of control samples from healthy donors and cancer patients. The CDR3 covers 14 residues. Trimming took 3 bases from V and 5 from J, leaving 13 bases between them. The germline CDR1 and CDR2 sequences are SGDLS and YYNGEE. Here immunoSEQ multiplex PCR was the method, and the copy in TCRdb shows in-frame clones only, minus some. The data hold 150,000 or so clones, with roughly 94% observed a single time. This clonotype was sampled from a woman aged 40-49 years in good health. Material for sequencing was blood. This chain joins TRBV9 and TRBJ2-3; D is perhaps TRBD1 (5 bases). The CDR3 is CASSASWGKDTQYF. DNA of the CDR3: TGTGCCAGCAGCGCGTCCTGGGGCAAAGATACGCAGTATTTT.